The clone carrying this TCR beta chain was seen more than once but under ten times. The CDR3 length is 13 residues. V was cut by 4 bases and J by 8 bases, with 14 bases left in between. Germline CDR1 SGDLS, CDR2 YYNGEE. MiXCR, run by TCRdb on the RT-PCR reads, gives a single entry per CDR3 protein. Of more than 500,000 distinct CDR3 sequences detected, about 11% appear once; the ten largest clones hold about 11%. This sample stems from a study of response to subunit inactivated influenza vaccine. This sample also belongs to another study, concerning T cells expressing NK-cell markers. This second report adds: With UMIs, 5'RACE template switching was used to make TCR beta cDNA. Sequencing covered eight donors, seven HCMV-seropositive and one seronegative.

The V gene is TRBV9, the J gene TRBJ2-3; D is possibly TRBD2 (6 bases). This specimen was PBMCs from blood, taken on the day of vaccination. This clonotype was obtained from a man between 50 and 59 years old who received an inactivated influenza vaccine. CDR3 sequence (DNA): TGTGCCAGCAGCACATACCAGGGAGGTACGCAGTATTTT. Encoded protein: CASSTYQGGTQYF.